This T cell receptor beta chain derives from a study of neoadjuvant anti-PD-1 for oral cavity cancer. Trimming removed 0 bases from V and 6 bases from J, with 12 bases in between. The germline V gene encodes CDR1 SGHAT and CDR2 FQNNGV. This CDR3 spans 15 amino acids. Most PBMC samples had 480 ng input DNA in six replicates. Profiling relied on immunoSEQ multiplex PCR, and the TCRdb table lists in-frame clones only, not all of them. The table records about 72,000 clones, around 83% of them present only once. Specified time point: after neoadjuvant nivolumab, at surgical resection. Study conclusions and caveats: TCR analyses covered only a few patients per response group. Treg/Th17 ratio rose with pretreatment blood and fell with post-treatment tumor TCRbeta clonality.

This clone showed up just a few times. Its matching antigen is unknown. This clonotype was sampled from a person between 40 and 79 years old with oral cavity squamous cell carcinoma. The chain is built from TRBV11-2 and TRBJ2-1; D is unresolved. Source: PBMCs, taken after nivolumab (anti-PD-1) treatment. The CDR3: CASSLEGRTGNEQFF. In DNA, the CDR3 is TGTGCCAGCAGCTTAGAGGGCAGAACTGGCAATGAGCAGTTCTTC.